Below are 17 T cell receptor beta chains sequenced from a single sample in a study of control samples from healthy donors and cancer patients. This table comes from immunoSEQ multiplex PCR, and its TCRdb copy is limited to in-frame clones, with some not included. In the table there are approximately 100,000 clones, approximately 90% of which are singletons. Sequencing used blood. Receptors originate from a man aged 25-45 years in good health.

The CDR3 DNA is TGTGCCAGCAGTTTGGGCGGGCGGACAGTTGGCTTTGAAGCTTTCTTT. Protein: CASSLGGRTVGFEAFF. The rearrangement links TRBV28 to TRBJ1-1, with TRBD1 as a possible D gene (6 bases). The CDR3 covers 16 residues. Deletions cut 3 bases from V and 7 bases from J, with 21 bases between. Looked up from germline, CDR1 is MDHEN and CDR2 is SYDVKM.

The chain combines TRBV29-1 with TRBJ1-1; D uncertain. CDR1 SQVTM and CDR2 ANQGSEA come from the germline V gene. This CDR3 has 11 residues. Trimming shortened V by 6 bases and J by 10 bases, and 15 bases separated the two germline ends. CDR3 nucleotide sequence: TGCAGCGTAGCTGAATCCTCGGGAGCTTTCTTT. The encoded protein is CSVAESSGAFF.

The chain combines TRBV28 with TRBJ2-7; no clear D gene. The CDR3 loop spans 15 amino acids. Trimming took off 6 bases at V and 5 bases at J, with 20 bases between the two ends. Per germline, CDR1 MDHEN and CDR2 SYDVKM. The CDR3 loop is CASSFMHGRVNEQYF. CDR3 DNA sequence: TGTGCCAGCAGCTTCATGCACGGGCGAGTGAACGAGCAGTACTTC.

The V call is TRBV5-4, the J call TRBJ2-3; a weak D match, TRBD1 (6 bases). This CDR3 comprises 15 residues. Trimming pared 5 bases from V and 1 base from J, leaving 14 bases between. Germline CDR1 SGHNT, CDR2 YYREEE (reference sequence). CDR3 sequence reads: CASRSLQGGTDTQYF. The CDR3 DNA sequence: TGTGCCAGCAGATCTTTACAGGGTGGCACAGATACGCAGTATTTT.

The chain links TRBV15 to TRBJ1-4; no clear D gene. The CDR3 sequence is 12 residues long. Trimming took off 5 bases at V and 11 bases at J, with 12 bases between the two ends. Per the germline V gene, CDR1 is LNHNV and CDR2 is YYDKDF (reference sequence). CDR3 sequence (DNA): TGTGCCACCAGCTCTCGCGTGGGGAAACTGTTTTTT. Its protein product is CATSSRVGKLFF.

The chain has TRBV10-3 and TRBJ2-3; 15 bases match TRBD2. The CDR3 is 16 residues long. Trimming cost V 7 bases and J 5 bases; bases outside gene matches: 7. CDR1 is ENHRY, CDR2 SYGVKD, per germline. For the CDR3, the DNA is TGTGCCATCAACGGACTAGCGGGAGGGCGTGGAGATACGCAGTATTTT. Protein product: CAINGLAGGRGDTQYF.

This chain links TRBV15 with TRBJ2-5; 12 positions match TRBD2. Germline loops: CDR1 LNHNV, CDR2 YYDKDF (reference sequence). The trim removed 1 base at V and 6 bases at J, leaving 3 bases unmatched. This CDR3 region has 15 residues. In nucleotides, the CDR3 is TGTGCCACCAGCAGAGGGACTAGCGGGACGAAGACCCAGTACTTC. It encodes CATSRGTSGTKTQYF.

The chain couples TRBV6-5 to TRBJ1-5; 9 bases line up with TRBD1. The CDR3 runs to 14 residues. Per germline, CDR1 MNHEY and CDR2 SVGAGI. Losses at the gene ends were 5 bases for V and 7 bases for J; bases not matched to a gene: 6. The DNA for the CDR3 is TGTGCCAGCAGTCTCGGACAGGGGAGCCAGCCCCAGCATTTT. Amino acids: CASSLGQGSQPQHF.

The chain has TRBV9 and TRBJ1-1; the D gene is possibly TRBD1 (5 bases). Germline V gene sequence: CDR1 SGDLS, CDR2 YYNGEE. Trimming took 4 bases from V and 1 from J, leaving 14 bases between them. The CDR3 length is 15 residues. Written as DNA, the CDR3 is TGTGCCAGCAGCCTGAGAGGGGCACAGAACACTGAAGCTTTCTTT. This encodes CASSLRGAQNTEAFF. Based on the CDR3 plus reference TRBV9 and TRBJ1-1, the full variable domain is DSGVTQTPKHLITATGQRVTLRCSPRSGDLSVYWYQQSLDQGLQFLIQYYNGEERAKGNILERFSAQQFPDLHSELNLSSLELGDSALYFCASSLRGAQNTEAFFGQGTRLTVV.

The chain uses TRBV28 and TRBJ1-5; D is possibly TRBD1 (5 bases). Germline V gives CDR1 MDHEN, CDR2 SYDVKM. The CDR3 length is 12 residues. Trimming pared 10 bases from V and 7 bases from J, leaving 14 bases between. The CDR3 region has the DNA TGTGCCACCCATGGGGGGTTCCAGCCCCAGCATTTT. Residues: CATHGGFQPQHF.

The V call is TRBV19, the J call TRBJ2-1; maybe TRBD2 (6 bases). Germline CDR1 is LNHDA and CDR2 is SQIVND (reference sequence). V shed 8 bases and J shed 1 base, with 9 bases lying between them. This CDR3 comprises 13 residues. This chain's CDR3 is CASRGSSYNEQFF. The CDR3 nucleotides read TGTGCCAGTCGGGGGAGTTCCTACAATGAGCAGTTCTTC.

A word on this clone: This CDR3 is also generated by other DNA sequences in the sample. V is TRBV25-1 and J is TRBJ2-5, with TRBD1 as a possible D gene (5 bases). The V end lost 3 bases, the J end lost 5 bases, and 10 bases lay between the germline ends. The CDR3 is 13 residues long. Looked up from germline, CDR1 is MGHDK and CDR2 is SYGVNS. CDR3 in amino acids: CASSETPGETQYF. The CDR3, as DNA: TGTGCCAGCAGTGAGACTCCAGGGGAGACCCAGTACTTC.

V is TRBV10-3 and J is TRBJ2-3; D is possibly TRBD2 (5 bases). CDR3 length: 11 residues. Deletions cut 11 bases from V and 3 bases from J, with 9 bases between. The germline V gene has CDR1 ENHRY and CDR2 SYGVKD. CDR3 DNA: TGTGCCCCCTGGGAGACAGATACGCAGTATTTT. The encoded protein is CAPWETDTQYF.

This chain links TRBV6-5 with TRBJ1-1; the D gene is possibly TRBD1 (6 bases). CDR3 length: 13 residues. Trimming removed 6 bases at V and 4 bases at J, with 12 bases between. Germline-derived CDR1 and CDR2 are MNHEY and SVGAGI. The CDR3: CASRPRDTTEAFF. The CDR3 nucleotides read TGTGCCAGCAGACCGCGGGACACCACTGAAGCTTTCTTT.

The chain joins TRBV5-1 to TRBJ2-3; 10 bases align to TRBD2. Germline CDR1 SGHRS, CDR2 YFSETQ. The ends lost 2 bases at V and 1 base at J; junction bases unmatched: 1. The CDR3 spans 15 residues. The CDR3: CASSLTSGGTDTQYF. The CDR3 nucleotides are TGCGCCAGCAGCTTAACTAGCGGGGGCACAGATACGCAGTATTTT. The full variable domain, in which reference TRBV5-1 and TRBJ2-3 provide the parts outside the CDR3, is KAGVTQTPRYLIKTRGQQVTLSCSPISGHRSVSWYQQTPGQGLQFLFEYFSETQRNKGNFPGRFSGRQFSNSRSEMNVSTLELGDSALYLCASSLTSGGTDTQYFGPGTRLTVL.

The CDR3 bases are TGTGCCAGCAGTTCCCAATCAGGGGTTGGCGGCCAGCCCCAGCATTTT. Translated, it gives CASSSQSGVGGQPQHF. V gene TRBV28 combines with J gene TRBJ1-5; TRBD1 is a possible D gene (6 bases). CDR3 size: 16 residues. V shed 4 bases and J shed 7 bases, with 20 bases lying between them. CDR1 is MDHEN, CDR2 SYDVKM, per germline.

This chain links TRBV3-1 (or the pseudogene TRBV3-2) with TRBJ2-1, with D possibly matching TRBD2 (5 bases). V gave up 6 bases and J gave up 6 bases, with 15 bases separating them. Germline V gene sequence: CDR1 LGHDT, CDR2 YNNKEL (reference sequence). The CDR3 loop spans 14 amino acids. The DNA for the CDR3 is TGTGCCAGCAGTCCTAGCAGCATCCCCAATGAGCAGTTCTTC. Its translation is CASSPSSIPNEQFF.